This paragraph reports one T cell receptor beta chain. Its antigen remains unidentified. The data derive from a study of early T cells in non-severe SARS-CoV-2 infection. Study overall: Investigators sequenced bulk RNA drawn from unsorted whole blood, and chains remained unpaired. Overall study results and limits: VDJdb-based matching was biased toward anti-spike CD8 responses and missed private and CD4 specificities.

TCRdb used MiXCR to reprocess the 5' RACE reads, holding one entry per CDR3 protein. The sample has tens of thousands of distinct CDR3 sequences, over 12% seen once. The CDR3 is 10 amino acids. Germline V gene sequence: CDR1 SGHTA, CDR2 FQGNSA. Trimming took 6 bases from V and 6 from J, leaving 3 bases between them. Sequencing used whole blood. The chain carries TRBV7-2 and TRBJ2-1, with unresolved D. This receptor was taken from an adult who was a healthcare worker with PCR-confirmed SARS-CoV-2 infection or an uninfected control (not recorded which). The CDR3 DNA reads TGTGCCAGCAGTTTCAATGAGCAGTTCTTC. It specifies CASSFNEQFF.